This passage covers 26 T cell receptor beta chains from one sample sequenced in a study of T-cell memory formation after mild COVID-19. TCRdb re-derived calls from the 5' RACE reads in MiXCR, one entry per CDR3 protein. Of about 190,000 distinct CDR3 sequences detected, about a sixth appear once; the ten largest clones hold roughly 2.3%. Sequencing was done on a sample of PBMCs or a T cell subset sorted from them (not recorded which). These receptors were taken from an adult woman who had mild COVID-19 (a few samples of this study predate the infection). Cell type and time point are not known.

V usage is TRBV3-1 and J usage is TRBJ2-5; 10 bases align to TRBD2. CDR1 and CDR2 (germline): LGHDT, YNNKEL (reference sequence). Unmatched junction bases numbered 7, after V lost 4 bases and J lost 2 bases. This CDR3 is built from 16 residues. As DNA, the CDR3 is TGTGCCAGCAGCCGATATAGCGGGGGGCGGCAAGAGACCCAGTACTTC. Protein sequence: CASSRYSGGRQETQYF.

The chain combines TRBV7-2 with TRBJ2-7; TRBD1 is a possible D gene (7 bases). The CDR3 loop spans 16 amino acids. The V gene lost 3 bases and the J gene lost 0 bases, with 15 bases spanning the gap. The germline CDR1 and CDR2 sequences are SGHTA and FQGNSA. This CDR3 reads CASSFAGQQNSYEQYF. CDR3 DNA: TGTGCCAGCAGCTTTGCGGGACAGCAAAACTCCTACGAGCAGTACTTC.

V and J are TRBV5-1 and TRBJ2-5, with TRBD1 matching over 10 bases. Trimming took 4 bases from V and 5 from J; bases not matched to a gene: 8. Germline values: CDR1 SGHRS, CDR2 YFSETQ. There are 15 residues in the CDR3. Here the CDR3 reads CASSGSGTGVETQYF. The CDR3 bases are TGCGCCAGCAGCGGCTCCGGGACAGGGGTCGAGACCCAGTACTTC.

J is TRBJ1-5 and V is TRBV20-1; maybe TRBD1 (5 bases). V lost 1 base and J 0 bases, leaving 19 bases between the germline ends. There are 18 residues in the CDR3. Germline CDR1 is DFQATT and CDR2 is SNEGSKA (reference sequence). The CDR3 region is CSARAISDTDYSNQPQHF. DNA for the CDR3: TGCAGTGCTAGAGCTATATCGGACACCGATTATAGCAATCAGCCCCAGCATTTT.

This clonotype has more than one count but fewer than ten. The rearrangement uses TRBV6-5 and TRBJ1-2; perhaps TRBD1 as D (6 bases). CDR3 length: 17 residues. Germline CDR1 and CDR2: MNHEY and SVGAGI. V was clipped by 0 bases and J by 8 bases, with 22 bases between them. CDR3 loop: CASSYSTLSPGAWGYTF. The CDR3 nucleotides are TGTGCCAGCAGTTACTCGACTTTGAGTCCGGGGGCGTGGGGCTACACCTTC.

This clonotype was picked up a small number of times. This rearrangement joins TRBV5-1 to TRBJ2-5; a weak D match, TRBD1 (5 bases). The CDR3 is 11 residues long. Trimming shortened V by 7 bases and J by 11 bases, and 15 bases separated the two germline ends. CDR1 is SGHRS, CDR2 YFSETQ, per germline. The CDR3 reads CASQEDSRQYF. As DNA, the CDR3 is TGCGCCAGCCAAGAAGACAGTAGGCAGTACTTC.

This clonotype was seen a few times. The genes are TRBV3-1 and TRBJ2-5, with TRBD2 matching over 10 bases. The germline V gene encodes CDR1 LGHDT and CDR2 YNNKEL (reference sequence). The trim removed 0 bases at V and 4 bases at J, leaving 2 bases unmatched. The CDR3 runs to 15 residues. The CDR3 is CASSQDRTSGETQYF. Written as DNA, the CDR3 is TGTGCCAGCAGCCAAGATAGGACTAGCGGAGAGACCCAGTACTTC.

Many counts were recorded for this clonotype. This chain connects TRBV5-1 to TRBJ2-4, with a possible D match to TRBD1 (6 bases). Trimming took 0 bases from V and 0 from J, leaving 16 bases between them. The CDR3 spans 18 residues. Per germline, CDR1 SGHRS and CDR2 YFSETQ. The CDR3 region is CASSLGRGQGGAKNIQYF. CDR3 nucleotide sequence: TGCGCCAGCAGCTTGGGTAGGGGCCAAGGGGGAGCCAAAAACATTCAGTACTTC.

This clonotype was observed a few times. The chain is built from TRBV24-1 and TRBJ2-7, with 8 bases lining up with TRBD2. CDR1 is KGHDR, CDR2 SFDVKD, per germline. V was pared by 5 bases and J by 5 bases, with 4 bases of the junction left unmatched. The CDR3 has 13 amino acids. CDR3 loop: CATSGETSDEQYF. Written as DNA, the CDR3 is TGTGCCACCAGTGGTGAGACTAGCGACGAGCAGTACTTC.

In DNA form, the CDR3 reads TGTGCCTGGAGTGTACGTACAGGGGTTAATGAGCAGTTCTTC. It is translated as CAWSVRTGVNEQFF. V is TRBV30 and J is TRBJ2-1; 7 nucleotides agree with TRBD1. Germline assignment: CDR1 GTSNPN and CDR2 SVGIG (reference sequence). The CDR3 is 14 residues long. J gave up 7 bases and V 0 bases, and 6 bases lay outside the gene matches.

This clonotype was seen a handful of times. The genes are TRBV29-1 and TRBJ1-1; TRBD1 is a possible D gene (6 bases). V lost 4 bases and J lost 4, with 28 bases in between. This CDR3 is 18 amino acids long. Germline V gives CDR1 SQVTM, CDR2 ANQGSEA. CDR3 DNA sequence: TGCAGCGTTGGGACACCCCAGAGGGTTCAAGCCAGGGGCACTGAAGCTTTCTTT. Encoded protein: CSVGTPQRVQARGTEAFF.

This clonotype was seen only a few times. The V call is TRBV4-1, the J call TRBJ2-1, with D unclear. Germline assignment: CDR1 MGHRA and CDR2 YSYEKL. Trimming removed 1 base at V and 9 bases at J, with 10 bases between. The length of the CDR3 is 13 residues. Here the CDR3 DNA reads TGCGCCAGCAGCCAAGGGAGTTTTGGTGAGCAGTTCTTC. Protein product: CASSQGSFGEQFF.

This clonotype was counted ten times or more. This chain connects TRBV7-9 to TRBJ2-1, with 9 positions matching TRBD1. V shed 6 bases and J 9 bases; nucleotides not matched to a gene: 6. CDR1 is SEHNR and CDR2 is FQNEAQ in the germline V gene (reference sequence). This CDR3 region has 13 residues. The chain's CDR3 is CASRRGQGFEQFF. The CDR3 nucleotides are TGTGCCAGCAGGCGGGGACAGGGCTTTGAGCAGTTCTTC.

CDR3 in amino acids: CASSVRLAGSNEQFF. The CDR3, as DNA: TGTGCCAGCAGCGTCAGACTAGCGGGATCCAATGAGCAGTTCTTC. The rearrangement joins TRBV7-9 to TRBJ2-1; 11 bases match TRBD2. The V gene's germline CDR1 is SEHNR and CDR2 FQNEAQ (reference sequence). This CDR3 contains 15 residues. The trim removed 5 bases at V and 6 bases at J, leaving 6 bases unmatched.

The V and J genes are TRBV12-3 or TRBV12-4 and TRBJ2-7, with 7 bases matching TRBD1. V gave up 6 bases and J gave up 0 bases; unmatched junction bases: 5. The CDR3 is 14 amino acids. Here the CDR3 reads CASRHTGVSYEQYF. CDR3 DNA sequence: TGTGCCAGCAGACATACAGGGGTCTCCTACGAGCAGTACTTC.

The sample holds many counts of this clonotype. The chain couples TRBV7-2 to TRBJ2-1, with 9 nucleotides matching TRBD1. V was pared by 5 bases and J by 4 bases, with 6 bases of the junction left unmatched. This CDR3 region has 15 residues. The germline V gene has CDR1 SGHTA and CDR2 FQGNSA. CDR3 residues: CASSPDRGSYNEQFF. CDR3 coding DNA: TGTGCCAGCAGCCCGGACAGGGGATCTTACAATGAGCAGTTCTTC.

The V call is TRBV9, the J call TRBJ2-3; 7 bases fit TRBD2. V gave up 0 bases and J gave up 8 bases; unmatched junction bases: 6. The germline V gene encodes CDR1 SGDLS and CDR2 YYNGEE. CDR3 size: 14 residues. CDR3 nucleotide sequence: TGTGCCAGCAGCGTAGATTCGGGGACTACTACGCAGTATTTT. This sequence encodes CASSVDSGTTTQYF.

This chain joins TRBV7-3 and TRBJ2-3; the D is unclear. The germline V gene has CDR1 SGHTA and CDR2 FQGTGA. The V and J ends lost 5 bases and 2 bases respectively, with 8 bases between them. This CDR3 is built from 13 residues. The CDR3 here is CASSRGPTDTQYF. CDR3 bases: TGTGCCAGCAGCCGCGGTCCCACAGATACGCAGTATTTT.

This clonotype showed up just a few times. V and J are TRBV5-1 and TRBJ2-7, with 10 bases that match TRBD1. The V gene's germline CDR1 is SGHRS and CDR2 YFSETQ. V shed 4 bases and J 1 base; nucleotides not matched to a gene: 8. This CDR3 is 16 amino acids long. CDR3 residues: CASSVSPGQGSYEQYF. The CDR3 nucleotides read TGCGCCAGCAGCGTGAGTCCGGGACAGGGGTCCTACGAGCAGTACTTC. The entire variable domain, with the rest obtained from reference TRBV5-1 and TRBJ2-7, is as follows: KAGVTQTPRYLIKTRGQQVTLSCSPISGHRSVSWYQQTPGQGLQFLFEYFSETQRNKGNFPGRFSGRQFSNSRSEMNVSTLELGDSALYLCASSVSPGQGSYEQYFGPGTRLTVT.

The genes are TRBV6-6 and TRBJ2-5, with a tentative D call TRBD1 (5 bases). The CDR3 runs 15 residues. Germline CDR1 MNHNY, CDR2 SVGAGI (reference sequence). The V gene lost 4 bases and the J gene lost 1 base, with 13 bases spanning the gap. The CDR3 region is CASSFGRALQETQYF. In DNA, the CDR3 is TGTGCCAGCAGTTTCGGCAGGGCCCTCCAAGAGACCCAGTACTTC.

This clonotype was observed a few times. The rearrangement joins TRBV11-3 to TRBJ2-2; D might be TRBD2 (6 bases). Trimming shortened V by 5 bases and J by 3 bases, and 16 bases separated the two germline ends. The CDR3 runs to 16 residues. Germline V gene data show CDR1 as SGHNT and CDR2 as YENEEA. CDR3 in DNA: TGTGCCAGCAGCCTTTCCCGGGACTTTTACACCGGGGAGCTGTTTTTT. The encoded protein is CASSLSRDFYTGELFF.

This clonotype occurred a few times. The V and J genes are TRBV5-6 and TRBJ2-7; tentatively, D is TRBD1 (6 bases). V lost 2 bases to trimming and J lost 2 bases, with 17 bases between them. The CDR3 is made up of 16 amino acids. Germline assignment: CDR1 SGHDT and CDR2 YYEEEE. The CDR3 protein is CASSFLPGHRPYEQYF. The DNA of the CDR3 is TGTGCCAGCAGCTTCCTACCGGGACATCGTCCCTACGAGCAGTACTTC.

The table lists this clonotype with many counts. The chain recombines TRBV5-5 with TRBJ1-5; 10 bases map to TRBD1. CDR1 and CDR2 from the germline V gene are SGHKS and YYEKEE (reference sequence). The CDR3 length is 15 residues. Germline trimming cut 3 bases from V and 4 bases from J; bases unmatched to any gene: 4. CDR3 sequence reads: CASSWGQGPNQPQHF. CDR3 DNA sequence: TGTGCCAGCAGCTGGGGACAGGGGCCTAATCAGCCCCAGCATTTT.

This rearrangement joins TRBV6-1 to TRBJ1-4; D is unresolved. The CDR3 consists of 13 residues. The germline gives CDR1 MNHNS, CDR2 SASEGT. With 4 bases removed from V and 6 bases from J, the gap between germline ends came to 9 bases. The CDR3 loop reads CASSGRSYEKLFF. As DNA, the CDR3 is TGTGCCAGCAGTGGCAGGTCGTATGAAAAACTGTTTTTT.

The chain recombines TRBV29-1 with TRBJ2-7; 8 bases agree with TRBD2. J was trimmed by 3 bases and V by 4 bases; bases with no gene match: 8. CDR3 length equals 14 residues. Per the germline V gene, CDR1 is SQVTM and CDR2 is ANQGSEA. CDR3 sequence: CSVGRGSGSYEQYF. CDR3 DNA: TGCAGCGTTGGGCGGGGGAGCGGGAGCTACGAGCAGTACTTC.

This clonotype was seen a few times. The V gene is TRBV11-2, the J gene TRBJ2-5, with D uncertain. Deletions cut 3 bases from V and 5 bases from J, with 16 bases between. The germline V gene has CDR1 SGHAT and CDR2 FQNNGV. This CDR3 region has 15 residues. This chain's CDR3 is CASSLLPAGMETQYF. In DNA form, the CDR3 reads TGTGCCAGCAGCTTGTTACCCGCCGGAATGGAGACCCAGTACTTC.